A selection of T cell receptor beta chains follows, all from one sample in a study of Ad26.COV2.S vaccination and SARS-CoV-2 variants. The method was immunoSEQ multiplex PCR; TCRdb's version includes in-frame clones alone and lacks a portion of them. Of about 350,000 clones in the sample, 85% to 90% were seen once. The sample in question was peripheral blood, obtained in a trial of Ad26.COV2.S vaccine versus placebo. These receptors were collected from a person between 18 and 59 years old who received the Ad26.COV2.S COVID-19 vaccine or a placebo. Both conserved end residues are part of each CDR3. A D gene is named only where the DNA matches it firmly. Not all rows give a size; the values are once, few, many and, for expanded clones, a class.

cdr3_length: 12
j_call: TRBJ2-2
clone_size: .
d_call: .
v_call: TRBV29-1
cdr3_aa: CSVVRNTGELFF
cdr3_nt: TGCAGCGTTGTAAGGAACACCGGGGAGCTGTTTTTT

cdr3_length: 12
j_call: TRBJ1-2
clone_size: .
d_call: .
v_call: TRBV2
cdr3_aa: CASSVGRGGYTF
cdr3_nt: TGTGCCAGCAGTGTTGGCCGCGGGGGCTACACCTTC

cdr3_length: 13
j_call: TRBJ2-1
clone_size: .
d_call: .
v_call: TRBV6-5
cdr3_aa: CASSYRPSDEQFF
cdr3_nt: TGTGCCAGCAGTTACCGACCGTCGGATGAGCAGTTCTTC

cdr3_length: 13
j_call: TRBJ1-2
clone_size: .
d_call: .
v_call: TRBV30
cdr3_aa: CAWKVGGNYGYTF
cdr3_nt: TGTGCCTGGAAGGTAGGAGGGAACTATGGCTACACCTTC

cdr3_length: 14
j_call: TRBJ1-1
clone_size: .
d_call: .
v_call: TRBV11-1
cdr3_aa: CASSLEGENTEAFF
cdr3_nt: TGTGCCAGCAGCTTAGAGGGAGAGAACACTGAAGCTTTCTTT

cdr3_length: 15
j_call: TRBJ1-4
clone_size: .
d_call: .
v_call: TRBV4-1
cdr3_aa: CASSQTGLTNEKLFF
cdr3_nt: TGCGCCAGCAGCCAAACAGGGCTAACTAATGAAAAACTGTTTTTT

cdr3_length: 14
j_call: TRBJ1-2
clone_size: few
d_call: .
v_call: TRBV19
cdr3_aa: CASSTETGSYGYTF
cdr3_nt: TGTGCCAGTAGTACGGAAACAGGGAGCTATGGCTACACCTTC

cdr3_length: 13
j_call: TRBJ1-3
clone_size: .
d_call: .
v_call: TRBV7-9
cdr3_aa: CASTWTGTNTIYF
cdr3_nt: TGTGCCAGCACCTGGACGGGTACAAACACCATATATTTT

cdr3_length: 15
j_call: TRBJ1-5
clone_size: .
d_call: TRBD1
v_call: TRBV19
cdr3_aa: CASSMGDRVTQPQHF
cdr3_nt: TGTGCCAGTAGTATGGGGGACAGGGTTACTCAGCCCCAGCATTTT

cdr3_length: 14
j_call: TRBJ1-4
clone_size: .
d_call: TRBD1
v_call: TRBV4-1
cdr3_aa: CASSQQDRDGKLFF
cdr3_nt: TGCGCCAGCAGCCAACAGGACAGGGATGGAAAACTGTTTTTT

cdr3_length: 14
j_call: TRBJ1-4
clone_size: .
d_call: TRBD1
v_call: TRBV5-4
cdr3_aa: CASSWGQGDEKLFF
cdr3_nt: TGTGCCAGCAGCTGGGGACAGGGGGATGAAAAACTGTTTTTT

cdr3_length: 14
j_call: TRBJ2-2
clone_size: .
d_call: .
v_call: TRBV9
cdr3_aa: CASSFSRVPGELFF
cdr3_nt: TGTGCCAGCAGCTTTAGTAGGGTCCCCGGGGAGCTGTTTTTT

cdr3_length: 17
j_call: TRBJ2-7
clone_size: .
d_call: .
v_call: TRBV2
cdr3_aa: CASSQTPRVWGSYEQYF
cdr3_nt: TGTGCCAGCAGCCAAACCCCCCGGGTGTGGGGCTCCTACGAGCAGTACTTC